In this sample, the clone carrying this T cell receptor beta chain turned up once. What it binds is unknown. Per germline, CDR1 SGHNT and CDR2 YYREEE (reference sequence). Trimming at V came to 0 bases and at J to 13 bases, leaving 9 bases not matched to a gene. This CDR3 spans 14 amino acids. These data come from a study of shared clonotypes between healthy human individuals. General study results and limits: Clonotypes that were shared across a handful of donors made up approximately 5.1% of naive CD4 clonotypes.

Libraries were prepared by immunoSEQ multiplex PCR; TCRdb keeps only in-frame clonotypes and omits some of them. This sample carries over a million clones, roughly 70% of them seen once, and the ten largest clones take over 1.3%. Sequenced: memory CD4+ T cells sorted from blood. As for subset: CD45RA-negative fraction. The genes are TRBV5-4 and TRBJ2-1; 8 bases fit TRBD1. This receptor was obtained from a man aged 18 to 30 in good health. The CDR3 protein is CASSLDRGQAPQFF. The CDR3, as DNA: TGTGCCAGCAGCTTGGACCGGGGACAGGCCCCTCAGTTCTTC. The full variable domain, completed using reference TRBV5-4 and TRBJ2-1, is ETGVTQSPTHLIKTRGQQVTLRCSSQSGHNTVSWYQQALGQGPQFIFQYYREEENGRGNFPPRFSGLQFPNYSSELNVNALELDDSALYLCASSLDRGQAPQFFGPGTRLTVL.